One and the same sample provided the 30 T cell receptor beta chains below, sequenced in a study of CD8 T cells in ankylosing spondylitis. TCRdb passed the 5' RACE reads through MiXCR, listing each CDR3 protein once. This sample has under 250,000 distinct CDR3 sequences, with about 26% found just once. The sequencing sample was made of blood, either unsorted or a sorted T cell fraction (not recorded which). These receptor sequences come from a male donor with ankylosing spondylitis or in good health (not recorded which).

This clonotype appeared many times. This chain's CDR3 is CASSPKRDTEAFF. CDR3 nucleotide sequence: TGTGCCAGCAGCCCGAAAAGGGACACTGAAGCTTTCTTT. V and J are TRBV7-2 and TRBJ1-1; D unclear. CDR1 is SGHTA, CDR2 FQGNSA, per germline. V gave up 5 bases and J gave up 3 bases, with 10 bases separating them. The CDR3 is 13 residues long. The full variable domain, rest sourced from reference TRBV7-2 and TRBJ1-1, is GAGVSQSPSNKVTEKGKDVELRCDPISGHTALYWYRQSLGQGLEFLIYFQGNSAPDKSGLPSDRFSAERTGGSVSTLTIQRTQQEDSAVYLCASSPKRDTEAFFGQGTRLTVV.

This clonotype was found many times. This rearrangement joins TRBV2 to TRBJ2-7; 9 nucleotides align to TRBD2. Germline loops: CDR1 SNHLY, CDR2 FYNNEI. The CDR3 consists of 15 residues. Losses at the gene ends were 6 bases for V and 2 bases for J; bases not matched to a gene: 8. The CDR3 bases are TGTGCCAGCAGCGCCGGGACTAGCAGTACCTACGAGCAGTACTTC. Translation gives CASSAGTSSTYEQYF.

This CDR3 is CASSFLAGETYEQYF. For the CDR3, the DNA is TGTGCCAGCAGCTTTCTAGCGGGTGAAACCTACGAGCAGTACTTC. This chain connects TRBV7-6 to TRBJ2-7; 8 bases align to TRBD2. The CDR3 spans 15 residues. Trimming cost V 3 bases and J 2 bases; bases outside gene matches: 6. Germline V lookup: CDR1 SGHVS, CDR2 FNYEAQ.

The J gene is TRBJ2-3, the V gene TRBV20-1, with 8 bases identical to TRBD2. The CDR3 has 13 residues. V lost 5 bases, J lost 4 bases, and 5 bases stayed unmatched. In germline, CDR1 is DFQATT, CDR2 SNEGSKA (reference sequence). The chain's CDR3 is CSAGGLAADTQYF. CDR3 coding DNA: TGCAGTGCTGGAGGACTAGCAGCAGATACGCAGTATTTT.

This clonotype has more than one count but fewer than ten. The genes are TRBV6-5 and TRBJ2-7, with D unresolved. V lost 2 bases and J lost 2, with 13 bases in between. The CDR3 is 15 amino acids. CDR1 and CDR2 from the germline V gene are MNHEY and SVGAGI. The DNA for the CDR3 is TGTGCCAGCAGTTACGGTACAAGGATAACCTACGAGCAGTACTTC. It translates to CASSYGTRITYEQYF.

The CDR3 loop reads CASSPVGSGDTQYF. In DNA, the CDR3 is TGTGCCAGCTCACCCGTGGGCTCTGGAGATACGCAGTATTTT. This rearrangement joins TRBV18 to TRBJ2-3; unclear D gene. The CDR3 length is 14 residues. The ends were cut back, 3 bases at V and 5 bases at J, with 12 bases in the middle. Per the germline V gene, CDR1 is KGHSH and CDR2 is LQKENI.

This clonotype has at least ten counts. The chain combines TRBV18 with TRBJ2-1; no firm D call. Germline loops: CDR1 KGHSH, CDR2 LQKENI. This CDR3 is built from 14 residues. V dropped 1 base and J dropped 2 bases, with 6 bases sitting between them. This CDR3 reads CASSPQGPYNEQFF. The CDR3 DNA sequence: TGTGCCAGCTCACCACAGGGTCCCTACAATGAGCAGTTCTTC.

V usage is TRBV29-1 and J usage is TRBJ1-1; the match to TRBD1 covers 8 bases. CDR1 and CDR2 (germline): SQVTM, ANQGSEA. This CDR3 spans 13 amino acids. The CDR3 coding sequence is TGCAGTTATTTCGACAGGGGAGGGACTGAAGCTTTCTTT. Protein: CSYFDRGGTEAFF.

J is TRBJ2-7 and V is TRBV5-5; D gene ambiguous. The CDR3 sequence is 15 residues long. Trimming took 0 bases from V and 4 from J, leaving 14 bases between them. Germline V gene sequence: CDR1 SGHKS, CDR2 YYEKEE (reference sequence). CDR3 protein: CASSLGPSDLYEQYF. In DNA, the CDR3 is TGTGCCAGCAGCTTGGGCCCCTCCGACTTATACGAGCAGTACTTC.

This clonotype was detected only a few times. The chain carries TRBV24-1 and TRBJ1-4; D unclear. The V end was cut by 4 bases, the J end by 6 bases, with 8 bases between. Germline-derived CDR1 and CDR2 are KGHDR and SFDVKD. CDR3 length: 13 amino acids. As DNA, the CDR3 is TGTGCCACCAGTGACCCGAATGATGAAAAACTGTTTTTT. This translates into CATSDPNDEKLFF.

The chain has TRBV3-1 and TRBJ2-7; TRBD2 matches 8 bases. Germline V lookup: CDR1 LGHDT, CDR2 YNNKEL (reference sequence). The CDR3 runs 14 residues. After removal of 2 bases from V and 4 bases from J, the junction contained 4 bases not matched to a gene. The CDR3 spells CASSQHSGSYEQYF. The CDR3 nucleotides read TGTGCCAGCAGCCAACACAGCGGGAGTTACGAGCAGTACTTC.

Many counts were recorded for this clonotype. The chain combines TRBV20-1 with TRBJ1-5; TRBD1 matches at 7 bases. V trimming: 6 bases; J trimming: 2 bases; junction bases outside the gene matches: 10. CDR3 length: 15 residues. Germline CDR1 and CDR2: DFQATT and SNEGSKA (reference sequence). DNA of the CDR3: TGCAGTGCCTACCGACAGGGAAATGGCAATCAGCCCCAGCATTTT. The encoded protein is CSAYRQGNGNQPQHF.

The rearrangement links TRBV12-3 or TRBV12-4 to TRBJ1-3; D is undetermined. Trimming took 2 bases from V and 0 from J, leaving 8 bases between them. The CDR3 extends over 15 amino acids. The CDR3 DNA is TGTGCCAGCAGTTTAATGAGGGACTCTGGAAACACCATATATTTT. This gives the protein CASSLMRDSGNTIYF.

The gene calls are TRBV18 and TRBJ1-3; possibly TRBD1 for D (6 bases). From germline, CDR1 is KGHSH and CDR2 LQKENI. Deletions cut 1 base from V and 2 bases from J, with 12 bases between. This CDR3 has 16 amino acids. The CDR3 nucleotides are TGTGCCAGCTCACCACAGGAGGGGGTCGCTGGAAACACCATATATTTT. Protein product: CASSPQEGVAGNTIYF.

The chain uses TRBV5-5 and TRBJ2-5, with 10 bases lining up with TRBD2. The V and J ends lost 1 base and 4 bases, in that order; junction bases with no gene match: 7. CDR1 and CDR2 from the germline V gene are SGHKS and YYEKEE (reference sequence). The CDR3 loop spans 16 amino acids. CDR3 region: CASSLFASGRGETQYF. The CDR3 DNA follows: TGTGCCAGCAGCTTGTTCGCTAGCGGGAGAGGAGAGACCCAGTACTTC. Together with reference TRBV5-5 and TRBJ2-5, the CDR3 gives the full variable domain: DAGVTQSPTHLIKTRGQQVTLRCSPISGHKSVSWYQQVLGQGPQFIFQYYEKEERGRGNFPDRFSARQFPNYSSELNVNALLLGDSALYLCASSLFASGRGETQYFGPGTRLLVL.

This clonotype was seen more than once but under ten times. V is TRBV6-1 and J is TRBJ2-5; D is tentatively TRBD1 or TRBD2 (5 bases each). Germline V gene data show CDR1 as MNHNS and CDR2 as SASEGT. CDR3 length equals 15 residues. Trimming removed 6 bases at V and 5 bases at J, with 19 bases between. The CDR3 region has the DNA TGTGCCAGCAGATCTTACGGGGACCTAGAGGAGACCCAGTACTTC. This codes for CASRSYGDLEETQYF.

This clonotype was observed at least ten times. The chain employs TRBV5-5 and TRBJ2-2; 8 nucleotides match TRBD2. Germline V gene lookup returns CDR1 SGHKS and CDR2 YYEKEE (reference sequence). Unmatched junction bases numbered 9, after V lost 0 bases and J lost 5 bases. The CDR3 length is 17 residues. CDR3 sequence: CASSLVAAGVGTGELFF. Here the CDR3 DNA reads TGTGCCAGCAGCTTGGTGGCAGCGGGAGTGGGTACCGGGGAGCTGTTTTTT.

This clonotype was seen repeatedly, ten times or more. The chain employs TRBV29-1 and TRBJ2-7, with a possible D match to TRBD2 (6 bases). The germline gives CDR1 SQVTM, CDR2 ANQGSEA. Trimming took 3 bases from V and 6 from J, leaving 9 bases between them. This CDR3 comprises 11 residues. CDR3 nucleotide sequence: TGCAGCGTTGAGGGGGGAGGCGAGCAGTACTTC. Its protein is CSVEGGGEQYF.

CDR3 sequence (DNA): TGTGCCAGCAGCCTAGGCCCAGAGGGTGAGCAGTTCTTC. Its protein product is CASSLGPEGEQFF. The gene calls are TRBV7-3 and TRBJ2-1; TRBD2 is a possible D gene (5 bases). This CDR3 comprises 13 residues. The V end lost 5 bases, the J end lost 9 bases, and 14 bases lay between the germline ends. CDR1 is SGHTA and CDR2 is FQGTGA in the germline V gene.

This chain joins TRBV4-3 and TRBJ2-2, with D perhaps matching TRBD2 (5 bases). This CDR3 is built from 14 residues. Germline CDR1 LGHNA, CDR2 YSLEER. The germline V and J ends were trimmed by 1 base and 6 bases, with 9 bases remaining between them. CDR3 loop: CASSQGTRSGELFF. The CDR3 DNA sequence: TGCGCCAGCAGCCAAGGGACTCGCTCCGGGGAGCTGTTTTTT.

The table lists this clonotype with many counts. The chain couples TRBV6-1 to TRBJ2-1; 12 nucleotides align to TRBD2. The length of the CDR3 is 13 residues. The V and J ends lost 3 bases and 14 bases, in that order; junction bases with no gene match: 5. Germline V CDR1 and CDR2: MNHNS, SASEGT. The chain's CDR3 is CASSDLAGGFKFF. Here the CDR3 DNA reads TGTGCCAGCAGTGACCTAGCGGGAGGGTTCAAGTTCTTC.

This clonotype was observed a handful of times. The rearrangement joins TRBV20-1 to TRBJ1-1; D is uncertain. CDR3 size: 14 residues. Trimming removed 3 bases at V and 0 bases at J, with 11 bases between. CDR1 and CDR2 (germline): DFQATT, SNEGSKA (reference sequence). The CDR3 loop reads CSARFGSLNTEAFF. CDR3 nucleotides: TGCAGTGCTAGGTTCGGATCTCTGAACACTGAAGCTTTCTTT.

The rearrangement links TRBV5-1 to TRBJ2-7, with 9 bases lining up with TRBD2. This CDR3 spans 16 amino acids. V lost 4 bases to trimming and J lost 5 bases; unmatched junction nucleotides: 13. Germline CDR1 and CDR2: SGHRS and YFSETQ. CDR3 in DNA: TGCGCCAGCAGCCTAGGGACGGCGGGACTAGCCCACGAGCAGTACTTC. The encoded protein is CASSLGTAGLAHEQYF.

This clonotype was seen more than once but under ten times. V usage is TRBV6-1 and J usage is TRBJ1-2; 7 positions agree with TRBD1. The germline V gene encodes CDR1 MNHNS and CDR2 SASEGT. Germline trimming cut 7 bases from V and 6 bases from J; bases unmatched to any gene: 8. This CDR3 is built from 13 residues. The CDR3: CASTTDRVNGYTF. The CDR3 region has the DNA TGTGCCAGCACCACAGACAGGGTGAATGGCTACACCTTC.

This clonotype has ten or more counts. The genes are TRBV7-9 and TRBJ2-3, with D perhaps matching TRBD1 (5 bases). The CDR3 runs to 14 residues. Trimming removed 2 bases from V and 3 bases from J, with 9 bases in between. The V gene's germline CDR1 is SEHNR and CDR2 FQNEAQ (reference sequence). The CDR3 DNA reads TGTGCCAGCAGCTTATCAGGGAATACAGATACGCAGTATTTT. Its translation: CASSLSGNTDTQYF.

This clonotype has at least ten counts. The rearrangement links TRBV7-8 to TRBJ2-2; D is undetermined. CDR3 length equals 16 residues. Germline-derived CDR1 and CDR2 are SGHVS and FQNEAQ. Deletions cut 4 bases from V and 1 base from J, with 13 bases between. As DNA, the CDR3 is TGTGCCAGCAGCTCTACTAAATCGGGGAACACCGGGGAGCTGTTTTTT. This encodes CASSSTKSGNTGELFF.

The V call is TRBV20-1, the J call TRBJ1-1, with unresolved D. The length of the CDR3 is 14 residues. Germline lookup yields CDR1 DFQATT and CDR2 SNEGSKA (reference sequence). The V and J ends lost 4 bases and 4 bases respectively, with 16 bases between them. The CDR3 protein is CSAIVEGRGTEAFF. As DNA, the CDR3 is TGCAGTGCTATCGTCGAGGGCAGAGGCACTGAAGCTTTCTTT.

The chain recombines TRBV12-3 or TRBV12-4 with TRBJ2-5, with D possibly being TRBD1 or TRBD2 (5 bases each). V was clipped by 7 bases and J by 7 bases, with 13 bases between them. CDR3 length equals 12 residues. The CDR3: CASTRDLGTQYF. The CDR3 DNA is TGTGCCAGCACTAGGGACCTGGGGACCCAGTACTTC.

This clonotype was observed at least ten times. This sequence joins TRBV5-1 and TRBJ2-1; D is uncertain. The CDR3 has 12 residues. V was shortened by 7 bases and J by 5 bases, with 10 bases between the two germline ends. The germline V gene encodes CDR1 SGHRS and CDR2 YFSETQ. This chain's CDR3 is CASGPTNNEQFF. DNA of the CDR3: TGCGCCAGCGGGCCCACAAACAATGAGCAGTTCTTC.

This clonotype was counted ten times or more. The rearrangement uses TRBV20-1 and TRBJ2-3; unclear D gene. The CDR3 extends over 12 amino acids. Germline CDR1 reads DFQATT; CDR2 reads SNEGSKA (reference sequence). V gave up 0 bases and J gave up 4 bases, with 5 bases separating them. CDR3 in DNA: TGCAGTGCTAGAGATCCCCCAGATACGCAGTATTTT. Translating it yields CSARDPPDTQYF.